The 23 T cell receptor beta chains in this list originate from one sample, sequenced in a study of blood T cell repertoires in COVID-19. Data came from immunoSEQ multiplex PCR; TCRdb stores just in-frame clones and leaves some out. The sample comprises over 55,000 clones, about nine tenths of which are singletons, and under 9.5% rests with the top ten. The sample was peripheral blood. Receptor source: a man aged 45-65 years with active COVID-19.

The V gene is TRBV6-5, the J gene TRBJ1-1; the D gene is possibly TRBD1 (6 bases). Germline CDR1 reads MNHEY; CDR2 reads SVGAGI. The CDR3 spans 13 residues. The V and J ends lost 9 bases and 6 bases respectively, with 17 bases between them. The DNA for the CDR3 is TGTGCCAGTTTTGTACAGGGAATATCTGAAGCTTTCTTT. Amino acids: CASFVQGISEAFF.

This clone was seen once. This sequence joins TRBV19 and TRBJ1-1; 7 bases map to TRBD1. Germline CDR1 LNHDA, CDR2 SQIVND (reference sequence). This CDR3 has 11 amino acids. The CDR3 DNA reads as TGTGCTTTGGACAGGTGGACTGAAGCTTTCTTT. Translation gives CALDRWTEAFF.

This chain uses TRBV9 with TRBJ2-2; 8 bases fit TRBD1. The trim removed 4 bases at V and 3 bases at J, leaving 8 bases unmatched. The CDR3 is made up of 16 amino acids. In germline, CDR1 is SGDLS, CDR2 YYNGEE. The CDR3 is CASSPQGTGYTGELFF. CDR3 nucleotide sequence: TGTGCCAGCAGCCCTCAAGGGACAGGATACACCGGGGAGCTGTTTTTT.

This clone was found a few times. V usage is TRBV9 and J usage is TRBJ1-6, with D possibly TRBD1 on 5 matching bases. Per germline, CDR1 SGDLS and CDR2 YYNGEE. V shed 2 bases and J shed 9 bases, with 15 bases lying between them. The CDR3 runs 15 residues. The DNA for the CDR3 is TGTGCCAGCAGCGTGGGGCAGGGAGGCAGTTCACCCCTCCACTTT. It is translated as CASSVGQGGSSPLHF. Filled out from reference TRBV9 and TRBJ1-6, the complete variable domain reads DSGVTQTPKHLITATGQRVTLRCSPRSGDLSVYWYQQSLDQGLQFLIQYYNGEERAKGNILERFSAQQFPDLHSELNLSSLELGDSALYFCASSVGQGGSSPLHFGNGTRLTVT.

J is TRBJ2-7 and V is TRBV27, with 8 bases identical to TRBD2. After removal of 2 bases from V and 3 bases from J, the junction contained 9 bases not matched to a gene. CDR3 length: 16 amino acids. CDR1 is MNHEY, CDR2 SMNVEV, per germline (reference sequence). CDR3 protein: CASSLARGAGDYEQYF. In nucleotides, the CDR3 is TGTGCCAGCAGTTTAGCCCGTGGAGCGGGGGACTACGAGCAGTACTTC.

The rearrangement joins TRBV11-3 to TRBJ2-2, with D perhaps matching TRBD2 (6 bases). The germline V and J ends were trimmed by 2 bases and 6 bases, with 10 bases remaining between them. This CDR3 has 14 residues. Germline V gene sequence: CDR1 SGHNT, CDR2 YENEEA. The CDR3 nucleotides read TGTGCCAGCAGCTTACGGGCTAGCGCCGGGGAGCTGTTTTTT. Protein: CASSLRASAGELFF.

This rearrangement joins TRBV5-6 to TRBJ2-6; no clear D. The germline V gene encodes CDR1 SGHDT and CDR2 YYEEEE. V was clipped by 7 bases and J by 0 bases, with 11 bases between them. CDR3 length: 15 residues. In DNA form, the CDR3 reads TGTGCCAGCTCGTACTGGTTCTCTGGGGCCAACGTCCTGACTTTC. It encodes CASSYWFSGANVLTF.

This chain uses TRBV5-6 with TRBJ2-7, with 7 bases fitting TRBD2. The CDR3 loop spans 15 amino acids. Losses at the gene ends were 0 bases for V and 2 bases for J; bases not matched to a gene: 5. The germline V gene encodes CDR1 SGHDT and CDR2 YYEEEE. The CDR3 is CASSLVMGGAYEQYF. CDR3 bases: TGTGCCAGCAGCTTGGTTATGGGAGGGGCCTACGAGCAGTACTTC.

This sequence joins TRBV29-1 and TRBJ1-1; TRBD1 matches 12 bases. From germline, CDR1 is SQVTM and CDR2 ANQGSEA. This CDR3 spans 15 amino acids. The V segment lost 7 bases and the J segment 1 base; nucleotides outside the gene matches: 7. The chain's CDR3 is CSAFGTGGWNTEAFF. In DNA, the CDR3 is TGCAGCGCCTTCGGGACAGGGGGCTGGAACACTGAAGCTTTCTTT.

The CDR3 region is CASSIGQGAISGNTIYF. As DNA, the CDR3 is TGTGCCAGTAGTATCGGACAGGGGGCCATCTCTGGAAACACCATATATTTT. The rearrangement uses TRBV19 and TRBJ1-3; 11 nucleotides match TRBD1. CDR3 length: 17 residues. J gave up 0 bases and V 3 bases, and 4 bases lay outside the gene matches. Germline CDR1 is LNHDA and CDR2 is SQIVND (reference sequence).

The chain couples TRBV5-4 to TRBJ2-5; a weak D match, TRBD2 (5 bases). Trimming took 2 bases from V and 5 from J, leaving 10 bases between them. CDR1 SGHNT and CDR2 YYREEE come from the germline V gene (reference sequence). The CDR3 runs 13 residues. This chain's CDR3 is CASSFSGWETQYF. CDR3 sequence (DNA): TGTGCCAGCAGCTTTTCGGGGTGGGAGACCCAGTACTTC.

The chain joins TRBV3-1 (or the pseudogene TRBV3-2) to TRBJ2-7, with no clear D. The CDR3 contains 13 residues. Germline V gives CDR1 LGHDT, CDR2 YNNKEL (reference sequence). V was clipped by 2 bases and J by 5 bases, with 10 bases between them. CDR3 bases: TGTGCCAGCAGCCAAATGGAGACTCACGAGCAGTACTTC. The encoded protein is CASSQMETHEQYF.

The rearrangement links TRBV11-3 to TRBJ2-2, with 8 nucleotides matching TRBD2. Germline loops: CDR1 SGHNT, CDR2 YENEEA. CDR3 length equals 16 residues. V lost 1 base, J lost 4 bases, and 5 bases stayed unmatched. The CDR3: CASSLGAGEGTGELFF. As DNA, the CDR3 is TGTGCCAGCAGCTTAGGAGCGGGAGAGGGCACCGGGGAGCTGTTTTTT.

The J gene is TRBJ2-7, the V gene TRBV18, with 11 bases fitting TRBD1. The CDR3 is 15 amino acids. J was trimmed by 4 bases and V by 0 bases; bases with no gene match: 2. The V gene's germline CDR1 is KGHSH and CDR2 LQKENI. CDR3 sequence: CASSPPGQGVYEQYF. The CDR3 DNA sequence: TGTGCCAGCTCACCACCGGGACAGGGGGTTTACGAGCAGTACTTC. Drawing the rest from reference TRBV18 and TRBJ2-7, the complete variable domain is NAGVMQNPRHLVRRRGQEARLRCSPMKGHSHVYWYRQLPEEGLKFMVYLQKENIIDESGMPKERFSAEFPKEGPSILRIQQVVRGDSAAYFCASSPPGQGVYEQYFGPGTRLTVT.

This chain's CDR3 is CASSLAWEQYF. CDR3 DNA: TGTGCCAGCAGTCTAGCGTGGGAGCAGTACTTC. J is TRBJ2-7 and V is TRBV28; a possible D gene is TRBD2 (6 bases). CDR1 and CDR2 (germline): MDHEN, SYDVKM. Trimming stripped 5 bases from V and 7 bases from J, with 9 bases between. The CDR3 totals 11 residues.

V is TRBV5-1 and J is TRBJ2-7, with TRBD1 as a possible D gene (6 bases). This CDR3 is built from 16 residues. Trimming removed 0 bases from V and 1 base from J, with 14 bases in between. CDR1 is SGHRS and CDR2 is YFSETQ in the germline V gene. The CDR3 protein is CASSLAEGTSSYEQYF. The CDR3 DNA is TGCGCCAGCAGCTTGGCCGAAGGGACATCATCCTACGAGCAGTACTTC.

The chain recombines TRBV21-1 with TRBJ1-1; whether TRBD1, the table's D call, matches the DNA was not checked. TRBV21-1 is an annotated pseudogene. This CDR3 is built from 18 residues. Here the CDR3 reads CASSKLLDRLISNTEAFF. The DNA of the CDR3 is TGTGCCAGCAGCAAACTGTTGGACAGGCTAATCTCGAACACTGAAGCTTTCTTT.

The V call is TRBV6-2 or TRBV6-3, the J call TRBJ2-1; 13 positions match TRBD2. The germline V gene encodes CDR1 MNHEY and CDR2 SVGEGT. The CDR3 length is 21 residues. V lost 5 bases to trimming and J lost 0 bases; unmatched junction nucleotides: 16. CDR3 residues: CASSKNLQGRTSGGSYNEQFF. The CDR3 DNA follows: TGTGCCAGCAGTAAAAACCTACAGGGTCGGACTAGCGGGGGCTCCTACAATGAGCAGTTCTTC.

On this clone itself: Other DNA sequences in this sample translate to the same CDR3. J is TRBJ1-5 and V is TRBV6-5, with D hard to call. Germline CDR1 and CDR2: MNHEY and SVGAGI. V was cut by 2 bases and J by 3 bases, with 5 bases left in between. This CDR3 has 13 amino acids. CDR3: CASSYELNQPQHF. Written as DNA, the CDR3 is TGTGCCAGCAGTTACGAGCTCAATCAGCCCCAGCATTTT.

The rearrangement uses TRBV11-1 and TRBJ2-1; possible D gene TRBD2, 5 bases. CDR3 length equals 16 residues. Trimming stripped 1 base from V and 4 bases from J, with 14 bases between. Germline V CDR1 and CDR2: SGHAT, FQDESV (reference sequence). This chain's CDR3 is CASSLVLGGLYNEQFF. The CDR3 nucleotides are TGTGCCAGCAGCTTAGTGTTAGGCGGACTTTACAATGAGCAGTTCTTC.

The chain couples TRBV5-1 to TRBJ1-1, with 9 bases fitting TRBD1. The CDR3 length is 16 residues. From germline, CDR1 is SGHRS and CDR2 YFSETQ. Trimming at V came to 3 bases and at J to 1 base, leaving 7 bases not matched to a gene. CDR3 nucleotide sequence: TGCGCCAGCAGCTGGGGTGGACAGGGGAGGAACACTGAAGCTTTCTTT. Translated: CASSWGGQGRNTEAFF.

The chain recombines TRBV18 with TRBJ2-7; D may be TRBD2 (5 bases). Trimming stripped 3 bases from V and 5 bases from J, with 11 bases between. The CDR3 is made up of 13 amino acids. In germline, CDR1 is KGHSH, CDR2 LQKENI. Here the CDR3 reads CASSPNAGNEQYF. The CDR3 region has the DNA TGTGCCAGCTCACCTAATGCCGGGAACGAGCAGTACTTC. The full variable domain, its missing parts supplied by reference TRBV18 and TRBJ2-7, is NAGVMQNPRHLVRRRGQEARLRCSPMKGHSHVYWYRQLPEEGLKFMVYLQKENIIDESGMPKERFSAEFPKEGPSILRIQQVVRGDSAAYFCASSPNAGNEQYFGPGTRLTVT.

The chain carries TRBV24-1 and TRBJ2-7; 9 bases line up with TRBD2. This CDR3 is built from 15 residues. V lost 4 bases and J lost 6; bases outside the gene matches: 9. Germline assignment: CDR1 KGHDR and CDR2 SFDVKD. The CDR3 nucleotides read TGTGCCACCAGTGACTCTAGCGGGACGCCGATCGAGCAGTACTTC. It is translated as CATSDSSGTPIEQYF.